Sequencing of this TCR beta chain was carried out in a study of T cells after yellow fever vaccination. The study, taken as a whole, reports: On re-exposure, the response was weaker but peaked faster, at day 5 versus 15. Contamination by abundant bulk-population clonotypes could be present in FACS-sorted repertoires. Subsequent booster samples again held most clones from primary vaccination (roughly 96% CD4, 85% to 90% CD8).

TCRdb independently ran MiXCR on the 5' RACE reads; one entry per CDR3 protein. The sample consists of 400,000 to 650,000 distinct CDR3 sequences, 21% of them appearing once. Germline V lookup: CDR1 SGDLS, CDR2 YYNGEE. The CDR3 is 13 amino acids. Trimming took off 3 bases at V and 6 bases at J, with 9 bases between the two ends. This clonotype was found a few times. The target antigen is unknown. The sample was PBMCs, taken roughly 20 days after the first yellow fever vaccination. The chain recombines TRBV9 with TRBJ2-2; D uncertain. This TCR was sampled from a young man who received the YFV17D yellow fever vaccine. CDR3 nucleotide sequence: TGTGCCAGCAGCGGTTCTTTCGCCGGGGAGCTGTTTTTT. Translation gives CASSGSFAGELFF. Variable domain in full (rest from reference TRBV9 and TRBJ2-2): DSGVTQTPKHLITATGQRVTLRCSPRSGDLSVYWYQQSLDQGLQFLIQYYNGEERAKGNILERFSAQQFPDLHSELNLSSLELGDSALYFCASSGSFAGELFFGEGSRLTVL.